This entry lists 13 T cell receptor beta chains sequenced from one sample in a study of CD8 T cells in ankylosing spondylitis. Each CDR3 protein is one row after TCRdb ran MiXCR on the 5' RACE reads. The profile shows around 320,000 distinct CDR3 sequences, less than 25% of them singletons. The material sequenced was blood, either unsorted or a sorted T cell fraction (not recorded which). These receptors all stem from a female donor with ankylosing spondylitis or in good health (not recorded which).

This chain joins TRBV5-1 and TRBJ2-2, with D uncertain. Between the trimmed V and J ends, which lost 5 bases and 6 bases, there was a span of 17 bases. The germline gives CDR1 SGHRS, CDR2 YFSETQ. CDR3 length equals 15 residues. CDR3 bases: TGCGCCAGCAGTCGCCAGGCCATAAAAGCCGGGGAGCTGTTTTTT. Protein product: CASSRQAIKAGELFF.

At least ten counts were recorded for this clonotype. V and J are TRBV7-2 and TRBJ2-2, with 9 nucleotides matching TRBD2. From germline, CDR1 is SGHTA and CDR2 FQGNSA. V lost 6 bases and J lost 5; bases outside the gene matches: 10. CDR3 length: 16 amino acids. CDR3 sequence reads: CASSPPSGRQTGELFF. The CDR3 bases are TGTGCCAGCAGTCCGCCAAGCGGGAGGCAAACCGGGGAGCTGTTTTTT.

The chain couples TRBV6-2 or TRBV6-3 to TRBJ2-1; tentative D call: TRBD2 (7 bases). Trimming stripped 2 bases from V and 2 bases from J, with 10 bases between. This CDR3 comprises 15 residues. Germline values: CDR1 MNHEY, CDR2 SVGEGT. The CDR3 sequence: CASSYGGATYNEQFF. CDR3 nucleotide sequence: TGTGCCAGCAGTTACGGGGGGGCGACCTACAATGAGCAGTTCTTC.

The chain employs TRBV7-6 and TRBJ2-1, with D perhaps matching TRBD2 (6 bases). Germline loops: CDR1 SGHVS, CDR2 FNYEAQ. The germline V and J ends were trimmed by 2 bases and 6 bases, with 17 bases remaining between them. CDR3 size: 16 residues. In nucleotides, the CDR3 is TGTGCCAGCAGCTTAATGCATGGGAGGCCCGGCAATGAGCAGTTCTTC. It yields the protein CASSLMHGRPGNEQFF.

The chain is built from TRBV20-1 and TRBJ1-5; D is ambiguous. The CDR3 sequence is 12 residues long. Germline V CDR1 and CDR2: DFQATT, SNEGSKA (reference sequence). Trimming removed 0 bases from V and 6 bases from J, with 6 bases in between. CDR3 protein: CSARDSGQPQHF. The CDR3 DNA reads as TGCAGTGCTAGAGATTCAGGTCAGCCCCAGCATTTT.

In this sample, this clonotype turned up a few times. The CDR3 DNA sequence: TGTGCCAGCAGCTTAAAGATAGGAAGCGAGCAGTACTTC. The encoded protein is CASSLKIGSEQYF. The chain employs TRBV7-6 and TRBJ2-7; no clear D gene. Germline loops: CDR1 SGHVS, CDR2 FNYEAQ. V was cut by 2 bases and J by 6 bases, with 11 bases left in between. The CDR3 runs to 13 residues.

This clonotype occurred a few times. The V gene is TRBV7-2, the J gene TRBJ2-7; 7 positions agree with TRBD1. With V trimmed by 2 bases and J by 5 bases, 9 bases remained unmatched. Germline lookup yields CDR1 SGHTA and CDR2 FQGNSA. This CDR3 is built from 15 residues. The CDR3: CASSLRQGSRNEQYF. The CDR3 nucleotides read TGTGCCAGCAGCTTAAGACAGGGCTCGAGGAACGAGCAGTACTTC.

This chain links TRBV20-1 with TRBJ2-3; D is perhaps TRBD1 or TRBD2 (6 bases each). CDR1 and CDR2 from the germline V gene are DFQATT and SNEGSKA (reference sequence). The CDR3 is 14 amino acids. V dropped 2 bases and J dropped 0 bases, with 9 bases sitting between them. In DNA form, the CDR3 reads TGCAGTGCTAGAAGGGGGGCTAGCACAGATACGCAGTATTTT. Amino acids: CSARRGASTDTQYF.

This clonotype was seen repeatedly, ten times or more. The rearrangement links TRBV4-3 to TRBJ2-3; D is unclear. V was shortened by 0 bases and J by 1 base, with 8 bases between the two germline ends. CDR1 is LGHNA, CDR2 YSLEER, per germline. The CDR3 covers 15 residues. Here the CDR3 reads CASSQEQRGTDTQYF. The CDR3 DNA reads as TGCGCCAGCAGCCAAGAGCAGCGCGGCACAGATACGCAGTATTTT.

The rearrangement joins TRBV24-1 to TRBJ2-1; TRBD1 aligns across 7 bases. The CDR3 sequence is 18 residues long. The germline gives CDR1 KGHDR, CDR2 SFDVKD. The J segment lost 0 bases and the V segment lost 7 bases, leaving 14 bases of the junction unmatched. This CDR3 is CATSSTGIGISSYNEQFF. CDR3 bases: TGTGCCACCAGCTCGACAGGGATTGGAATCAGCTCCTACAATGAGCAGTTCTTC.

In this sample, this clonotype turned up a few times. The CDR3 protein is CASSFPLTDTQYF. DNA of the CDR3: TGTGCCAGCAGTTTCCCGCTTACAGATACGCAGTATTTT. The gene calls are TRBV28 and TRBJ2-3; no clear D. CDR3 length: 13 residues. With 3 bases removed from V and 3 bases from J, the gap between germline ends came to 7 bases. Germline CDR1 MDHEN, CDR2 SYDVKM. Using reference TRBV28 and TRBJ2-3 for the parts outside the CDR3, the full variable domain is DVKVTQSSRYLVKRTGEKVFLECVQDMDHENMFWYRQDPGLGLRLIYFSYDVKMKEKGDIPEGYSVSREKKERFSLILESASTNQTSMYLCASSFPLTDTQYFGPGTRLTVL.

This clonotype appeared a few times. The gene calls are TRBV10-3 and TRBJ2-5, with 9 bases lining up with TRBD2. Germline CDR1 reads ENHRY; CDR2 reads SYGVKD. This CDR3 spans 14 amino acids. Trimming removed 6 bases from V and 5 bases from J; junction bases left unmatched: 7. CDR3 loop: CAISLSGSGETQYF. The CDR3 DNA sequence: TGTGCCATCAGCCTTAGCGGGAGCGGGGAGACCCAGTACTTC.

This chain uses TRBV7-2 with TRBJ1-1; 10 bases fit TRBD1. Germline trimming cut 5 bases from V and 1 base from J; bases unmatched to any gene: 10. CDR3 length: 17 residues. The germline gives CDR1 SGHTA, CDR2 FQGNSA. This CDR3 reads CASSLGGTGVRNTEAFF. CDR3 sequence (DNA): TGTGCCAGCAGCCTAGGCGGGACAGGGGTGAGGAACACTGAAGCTTTCTTT.